The 5 T cell receptor beta chains given below trace back to one sample, sequenced in a study of blood T cells in healthy people across ages. A second PCR of roughly 7 to 11 cycles used a sample-barcoded 5' primer and a J-beta primer mix. TCRdb re-called the 5' RACE reads through MiXCR, storing one row per CDR3 protein. This table has 700,000 or so distinct CDR3 sequences, 35% to 50% appearing once. The specimen sequenced was blood. The receptors here all came from a man of 80 years or more in good health.

The V gene is TRBV4-1, the J gene TRBJ2-5; 8 bases are shared with TRBD2. CDR3 length: 16 residues. V trimming: 1 base; J trimming: 5 bases; junction bases outside the gene matches: 9. CDR1 MGHRA and CDR2 YSYEKL come from the germline V gene. The chain's CDR3 is CASSQARGGLGETQYF. The CDR3 region has the DNA TGCGCCAGCAGCCAAGCACGGGGGGGCTTGGGGGAGACCCAGTACTTC.

V and J are TRBV10-3 and TRBJ2-3, with TRBD2 matching over 7 bases. The CDR3 spans 16 residues. Losses at the gene ends were 5 bases for V and 4 bases for J; bases not matched to a gene: 12. Germline V lookup: CDR1 ENHRY, CDR2 SYGVKD. CDR3 loop: CAISQNGGSGADTQYF. DNA for the CDR3: TGTGCCATCAGTCAGAACGGCGGGAGCGGGGCAGATACGCAGTATTTT.

This clonotype was detected a few times. The J gene is TRBJ2-5, the V gene TRBV3-1, with a weak D call TRBD1 (5 bases). The CDR3 covers 16 residues. V shed 3 bases and J shed 1 base, with 15 bases lying between them. Germline assignment: CDR1 LGHDT and CDR2 YNNKEL (reference sequence). CDR3 in DNA: TGTGCCAGCAGCCAGCAGGGCTCGGGCCCCCAAGAGACCCAGTACTTC. It encodes CASSQQGSGPQETQYF.

This rearrangement joins TRBV6-6 to TRBJ1-2; D call uncertain. V lost 5 bases and J lost 7, with 14 bases in between. This CDR3 has 13 amino acids. Germline V gene lookup returns CDR1 MNHNY and CDR2 SVGAGI (reference sequence). The CDR3 loop is CASSQTRVGGYTF. The DNA of the CDR3 is TGTGCCAGCAGTCAGACAAGGGTGGGTGGCTACACCTTC.

V is TRBV7-9 and J is TRBJ2-6; D is undetermined. Per germline, CDR1 SEHNR and CDR2 FQNEAQ (reference sequence). Trimming left V 9 bases short and J 0 bases short, with 6 bases between. The CDR3 is 13 amino acids. This CDR3 is CASMYSGANVLTF. DNA for the CDR3: TGTGCCAGTATGTACTCTGGGGCCAACGTCCTGACTTTC.